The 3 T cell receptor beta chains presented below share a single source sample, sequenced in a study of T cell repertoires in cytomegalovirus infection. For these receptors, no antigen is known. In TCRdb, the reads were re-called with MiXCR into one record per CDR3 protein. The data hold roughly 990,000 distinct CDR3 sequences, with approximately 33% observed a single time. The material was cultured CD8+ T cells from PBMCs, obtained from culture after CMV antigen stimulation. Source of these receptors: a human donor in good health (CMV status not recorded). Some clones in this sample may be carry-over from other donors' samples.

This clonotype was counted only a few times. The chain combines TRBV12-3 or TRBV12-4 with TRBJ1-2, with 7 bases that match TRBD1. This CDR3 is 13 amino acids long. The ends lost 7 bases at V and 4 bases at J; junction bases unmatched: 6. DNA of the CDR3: TGTGCCAGCAAGTTAAGACAGGGCTATGGCTACACCTTC. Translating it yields CASKLRQGYGYTF.

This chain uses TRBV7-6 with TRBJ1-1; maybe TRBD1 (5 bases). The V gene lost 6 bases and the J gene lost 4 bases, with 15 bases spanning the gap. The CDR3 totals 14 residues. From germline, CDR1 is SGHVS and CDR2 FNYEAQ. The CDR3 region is CASRGTEYGTEAFF. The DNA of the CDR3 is TGTGCCAGCAGGGGGACGGAATACGGCACTGAAGCTTTCTTT.

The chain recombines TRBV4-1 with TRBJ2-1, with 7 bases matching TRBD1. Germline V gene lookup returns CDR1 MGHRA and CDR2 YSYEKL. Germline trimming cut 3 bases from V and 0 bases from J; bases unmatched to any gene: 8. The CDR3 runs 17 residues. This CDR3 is CASSHLWTGVSYNEQFF. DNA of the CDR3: TGCGCCAGCAGCCACCTCTGGACAGGCGTCTCCTACAATGAGCAGTTCTTC.